A selection of T cell receptor beta chains follows, all from one sample in a study of T cells in localized non-small cell lung cancer. The data were produced by immunoSEQ multiplex PCR, yet TCRdb's version contains in-frame clones alone and is incomplete. Among around 45,000 clones, about 88% were seen once, and the ten largest hold approximately 2.4%. Specimen: PBMCs, collected before any cancer treatment. Receptors were obtained from a man aged 40 to 70 with stage II lung adenocarcinoma. Each CDR3 is given with its conserved first and last residue. The order of the fields is CDR3 length, J gene, clone size, D gene, V gene, CDR3 protein, CDR3 DNA. A D gene is named only where the DNA matches it firmly. A row's size may be missing; if present it is once, few, many or a size class.

14,TRBJ1-5,.,TRBD1,TRBV11-3,CASSAGQGYQPQHF,TGTGCCAGCAGCGCCGGACAGGGGTATCAGCCCCAGCATTTT
13,TRBJ1-1,.,.,TRBV9,CASSDRTGVEAFF,TGTGCCAGCAGCGACCGCACAGGTGTCGAAGCTTTCTTT
13,TRBJ2-7,.,.,TRBV25-1,CASSTSQSYEQYF,TGTGCCAGCAGTACGTCACAGTCCTACGAGCAGTACTTC
16,TRBJ2-5,.,TRBD2,TRBV5-4,CASSLPLAGLQETQYF,TGTGCCAGCAGCTTGCCCTTAGCGGGCCTTCAAGAGACCCAGTACTTC
14,TRBJ1-1,.,TRBD1,TRBV19,CASSAQGAGTEAFF,TGTGCCAGTAGTGCACAGGGGGCAGGCACTGAAGCTTTCTTT
13,TRBJ1-4,.,.,TRBV5-1,CASSSQTAEKLFF,TGCGCCAGCAGCTCCCAGACAGCTGAAAAACTGTTTTTT
12,TRBJ1-2,.,.,TRBV30,CAWSRGNYGYTF,TGTGCCTGGAGTAGGGGGAACTATGGCTACACCTTC
14,TRBJ1-1,.,TRBD1,TRBV7-3,CASSSMTGDMVAFF,TGTGCCAGCAGCTCGATGACAGGGGATATGGTAGCTTTCTTT
13,TRBJ2-5,.,.,TRBV9,CASSVSRQETQYF,TGTGCCAGCAGCGTAAGCAGGCAAGAGACCCAGTACTTC
13,TRBJ1-1,.,.,TRBV6-5,CASRETGGTEAFF,TGTGCCAGCAGAGAGACAGGTGGCACTGAAGCTTTCTTT
13,TRBJ2-1,.,.,TRBV19,CASSKQVWGEQFF,TGTGCCAGTAGTAAACAGGTATGGGGTGAGCAGTTCTTC
13,TRBJ2-3,.,.,TRBV7-2,CASSLGSRDTQYF,TGTGCCAGCAGCTTAGGTAGCAGAGATACGCAGTATTTT
16,TRBJ1-4,.,.,TRBV11-2,CASSLAVGTEGEKLFF,TGTGCCAGCAGCTTAGCAGTGGGGACGGAGGGTGAAAAACTGTTTTTT
14,TRBJ1-2,.,TRBD1,TRBV19,CASSHPQGRYGYTF,TGTGCCAGTAGTCACCCACAGGGGCGCTATGGCTACACCTTC
16,TRBJ2-3,.,TRBD2,TRBV7-9,CASSLGVGGLTDTQYF,TGTGCCAGCAGCTTAGGAGTGGGAGGGTTGACAGATACGCAGTATTTT
14,TRBJ2-7,few,.,TRBV14,CASSQASNSYEQYF,TGTGCCAGCAGCCAGGCATCTAACTCCTACGAGCAGTACTTC
13,TRBJ1-2,few,TRBD1,TRBV6-1,CASSWDRGDGYTF,TGTGCCAGCAGTTGGGACAGGGGAGATGGCTACACCTTC
15,TRBJ1-1,.,.,TRBV4-1,CASSQVKGMNTEAFF,TGCGCCAGCAGCCAAGTGAAGGGCATGAACACTGAAGCTTTCTTT
18,TRBJ2-7,.,TRBD1,TRBV7-9,CASSLGTPGTGIPYEQYF,TGTGCCAGCAGCTTAGGGACTCCCGGGACAGGAATCCCCTACGAGCAGTACTTC
14,TRBJ1-1,.,.,TRBV7-3,CASSLGDKVSEAFF,TGTGCCAGCAGCTTAGGGGACAAGGTCTCTGAAGCTTTCTTT
15,TRBJ2-7,.,TRBD2,TRBV4-1,CASSQGEGLSYEQYF,TGCGCCAGCAGCCAAGGGGAGGGTCTCTCCTACGAGCAGTACTTC
14,TRBJ2-3,.,TRBD1,TRBV5-1,CASKGQQSTDTQYF,TGCGCCAGCAAGGGACAGCAGAGCACAGATACGCAGTATTTT
13,TRBJ1-5,.,.,TRBV7-6,CASSFGTNQPQHF,TGTGCCAGCAGCTTCGGGACGAATCAGCCCCAGCATTTT
17,TRBJ2-1,.,TRBD1,TRBV7-2,CASLGTGQNFPYNEQFF,TGTGCCAGTCTGGGGACAGGTCAAAACTTCCCCTACAATGAGCAGTTCTTC
16,TRBJ2-5,.,.,TRBV25-1,CASSEGGQSIGETQYF,TGTGCCAGCAGTGAAGGCGGACAGTCTATTGGGGAGACCCAGTACTTC
13,TRBJ2-3,.,.,TRBV6-4,CASSVTPRDTQYF,TGTGCCAGCAGTGTTACCCCCCGGGATACGCAGTATTTT
15,TRBJ2-5,.,TRBD2,TRBV11-3,CASSLKRGVQETQYF,TGTGCCAGCAGCTTAAAACGGGGGGTCCAAGAGACCCAGTACTTC
16,TRBJ1-2,.,TRBD1,TRBV23-1,CASSRPDRVVCYGYTF,TGCGCCAGCAGTCGCCCCGACAGGGTAGTATGCTATGGCTACACCTTC
13,TRBJ1-1,.,.,TRBV7-8,CASSFAMNTEAFF,TGTGCCAGCAGTTTTGCCATGAACACTGAAGCTTTCTTT
19,TRBJ2-2,.,TRBD2,TRBV10-3,CAISESTSGGQGGTGELFF,TGTGCCATCAGTGAGTCGACTAGCGGGGGGCAAGGAGGAACCGGGGAGCTGTTTTTT
14,TRBJ1-2,.,.,TRBV2,CASSGDIGDSGYTF,TGTGCCAGCAGTGGGGACATCGGGGATTCTGGCTACACCTTC